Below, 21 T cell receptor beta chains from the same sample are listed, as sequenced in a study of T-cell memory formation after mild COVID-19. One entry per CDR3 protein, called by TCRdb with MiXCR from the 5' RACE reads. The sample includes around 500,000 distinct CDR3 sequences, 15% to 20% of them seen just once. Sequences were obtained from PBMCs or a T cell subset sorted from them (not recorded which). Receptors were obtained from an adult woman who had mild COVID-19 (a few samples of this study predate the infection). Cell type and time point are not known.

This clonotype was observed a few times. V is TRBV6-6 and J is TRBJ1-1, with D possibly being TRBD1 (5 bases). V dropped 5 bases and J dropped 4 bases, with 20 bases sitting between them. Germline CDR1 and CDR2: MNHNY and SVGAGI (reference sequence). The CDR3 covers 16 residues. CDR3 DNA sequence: TGTGCCAGCAGTATCCCTGGGGCAGGAGGGAGCACTGAAGCTTTCTTT. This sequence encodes CASSIPGAGGSTEAFF.

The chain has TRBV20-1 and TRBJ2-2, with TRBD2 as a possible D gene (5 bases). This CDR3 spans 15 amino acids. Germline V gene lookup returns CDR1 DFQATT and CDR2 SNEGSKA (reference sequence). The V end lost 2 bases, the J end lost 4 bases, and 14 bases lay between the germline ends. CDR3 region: CSARPNGVFTGELFF. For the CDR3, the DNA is TGCAGTGCTAGACCGAACGGGGTTTTCACCGGGGAGCTGTTTTTT.

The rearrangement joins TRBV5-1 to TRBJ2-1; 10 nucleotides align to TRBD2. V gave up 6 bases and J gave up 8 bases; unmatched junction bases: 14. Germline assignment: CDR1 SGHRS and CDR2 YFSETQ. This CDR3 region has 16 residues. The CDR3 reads CASMEGAGGPRDEQFF. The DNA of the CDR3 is TGCGCCAGCATGGAGGGAGCGGGGGGGCCGAGGGATGAGCAGTTCTTC.

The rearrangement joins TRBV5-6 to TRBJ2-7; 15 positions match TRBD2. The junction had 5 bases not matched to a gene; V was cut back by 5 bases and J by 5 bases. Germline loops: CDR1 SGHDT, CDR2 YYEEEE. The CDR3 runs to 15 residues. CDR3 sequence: CASSRTSGGADEQYF. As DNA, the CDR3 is TGTGCCAGCAGTCGGACTAGCGGGGGGGCCGACGAGCAGTACTTC.

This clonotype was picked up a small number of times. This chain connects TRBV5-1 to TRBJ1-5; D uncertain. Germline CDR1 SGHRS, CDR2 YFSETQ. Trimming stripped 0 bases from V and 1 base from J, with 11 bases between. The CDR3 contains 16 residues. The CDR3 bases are TGCGCCAGCAGCTTGGGGGAGGGTACGAGCAATCAGCCCCAGCATTTT. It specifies CASSLGEGTSNQPQHF.

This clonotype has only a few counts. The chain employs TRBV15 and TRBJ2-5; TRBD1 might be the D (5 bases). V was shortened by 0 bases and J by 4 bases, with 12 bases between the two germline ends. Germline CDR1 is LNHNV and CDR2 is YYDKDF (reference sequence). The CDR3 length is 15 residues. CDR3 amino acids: CATSRDRVVGETQYF. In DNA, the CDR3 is TGTGCCACCAGCAGAGACAGGGTAGTGGGAGAGACCCAGTACTTC.

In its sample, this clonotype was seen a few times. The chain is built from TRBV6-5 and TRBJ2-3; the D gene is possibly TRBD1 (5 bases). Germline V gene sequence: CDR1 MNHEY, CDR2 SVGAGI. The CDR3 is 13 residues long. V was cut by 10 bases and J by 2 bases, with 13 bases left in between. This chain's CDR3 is CAILDSHTDTQYF. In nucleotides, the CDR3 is TGTGCCATCCTTGACAGTCACACAGATACGCAGTATTTT.

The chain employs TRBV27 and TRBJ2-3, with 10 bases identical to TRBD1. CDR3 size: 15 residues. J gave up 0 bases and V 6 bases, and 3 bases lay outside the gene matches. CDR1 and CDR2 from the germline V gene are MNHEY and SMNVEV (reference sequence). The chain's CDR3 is CASRDRGASTDTQYF. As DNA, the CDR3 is TGTGCCAGCAGGGACAGGGGGGCGAGCACAGATACGCAGTATTTT.

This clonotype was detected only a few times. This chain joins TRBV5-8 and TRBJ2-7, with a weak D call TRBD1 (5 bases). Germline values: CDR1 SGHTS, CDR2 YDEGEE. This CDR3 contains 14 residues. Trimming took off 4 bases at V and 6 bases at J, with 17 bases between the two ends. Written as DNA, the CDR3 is TGTGCCAGCAGCAGAAGGACATGGGAAGGCGAGCAGTACTTC. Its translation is CASSRRTWEGEQYF.

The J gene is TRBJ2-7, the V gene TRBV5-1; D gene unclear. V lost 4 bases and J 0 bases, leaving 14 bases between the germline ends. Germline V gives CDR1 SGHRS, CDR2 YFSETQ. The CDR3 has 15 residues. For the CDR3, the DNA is TGCGCCAGCAGCAGGGCAGCCGTGAGCTCCTACGAGCAGTACTTC. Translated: CASSRAAVSSYEQYF.

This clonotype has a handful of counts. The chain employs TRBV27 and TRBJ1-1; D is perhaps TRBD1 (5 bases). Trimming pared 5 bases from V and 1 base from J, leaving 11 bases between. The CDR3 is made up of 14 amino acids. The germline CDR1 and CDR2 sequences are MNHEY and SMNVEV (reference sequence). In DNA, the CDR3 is TGTGCCAGCAGTCTACAGGTTACGAACACTGAAGCTTTCTTT. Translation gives CASSLQVTNTEAFF.

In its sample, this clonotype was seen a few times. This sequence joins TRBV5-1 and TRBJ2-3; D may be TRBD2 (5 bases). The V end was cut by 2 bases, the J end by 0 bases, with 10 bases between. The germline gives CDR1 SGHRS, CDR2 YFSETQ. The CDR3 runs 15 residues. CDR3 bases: TGCGCCAGCAGCTTAGAGGGAACTAGCACAGATACGCAGTATTTT. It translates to CASSLEGTSTDTQYF.

CDR3 in amino acids: CASSYSRTAFYGYTF. The CDR3 DNA reads TGTGCCAGCAGTTACTCTAGGACAGCCTTCTATGGCTACACCTTC. The rearrangement uses TRBV6-5 and TRBJ1-2; TRBD1 might be the D (6 bases). The CDR3 is 15 residues long. Germline CDR1 and CDR2: MNHEY and SVGAGI. V lost 0 bases, J lost 4 bases, and 12 bases lay in between.

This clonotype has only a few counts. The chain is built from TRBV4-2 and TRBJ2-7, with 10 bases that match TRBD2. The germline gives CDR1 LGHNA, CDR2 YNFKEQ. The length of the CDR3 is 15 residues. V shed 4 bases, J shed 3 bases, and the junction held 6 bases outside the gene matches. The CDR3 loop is CASSPERGGLYEQYF. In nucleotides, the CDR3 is TGTGCCAGCAGCCCCGAGCGGGGGGGCCTCTACGAGCAGTACTTC.

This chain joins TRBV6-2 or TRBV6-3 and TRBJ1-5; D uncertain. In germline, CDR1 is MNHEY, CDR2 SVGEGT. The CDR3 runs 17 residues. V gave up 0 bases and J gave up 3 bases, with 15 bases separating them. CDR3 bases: TGTGCCAGCAGTTACTCCAGGTTTCAGGTGGACAATCAGCCCCAGCATTTT. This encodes CASSYSRFQVDNQPQHF.

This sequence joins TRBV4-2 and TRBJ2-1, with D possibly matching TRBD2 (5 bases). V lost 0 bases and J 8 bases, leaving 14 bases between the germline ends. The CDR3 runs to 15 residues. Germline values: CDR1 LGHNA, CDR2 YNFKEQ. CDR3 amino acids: CASSQDGASFDEQFF. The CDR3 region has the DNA TGTGCCAGCAGCCAAGATGGTGCTAGCTTCGATGAGCAGTTCTTC.

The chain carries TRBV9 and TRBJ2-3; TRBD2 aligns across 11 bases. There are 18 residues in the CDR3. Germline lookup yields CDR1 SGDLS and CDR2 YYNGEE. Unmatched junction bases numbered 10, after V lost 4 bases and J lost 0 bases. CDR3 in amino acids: CASSSLAGGWGSTDTQYF. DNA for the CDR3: TGTGCCAGCAGCTCTCTAGCGGGAGGATGGGGGAGCACAGATACGCAGTATTTT.

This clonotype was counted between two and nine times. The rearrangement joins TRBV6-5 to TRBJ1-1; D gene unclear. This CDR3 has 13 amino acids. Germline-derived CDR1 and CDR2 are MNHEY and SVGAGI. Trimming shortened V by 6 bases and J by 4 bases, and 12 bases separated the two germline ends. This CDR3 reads CASSRWEVTEAFF. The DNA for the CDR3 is TGTGCCAGCAGCCGTTGGGAGGTCACTGAAGCTTTCTTT.

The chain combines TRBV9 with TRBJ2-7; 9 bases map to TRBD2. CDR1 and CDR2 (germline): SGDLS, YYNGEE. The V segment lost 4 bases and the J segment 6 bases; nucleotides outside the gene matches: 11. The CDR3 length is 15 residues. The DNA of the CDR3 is TGTGCCAGCAGCCCGGTAGCGGGAGAGAATTTCGAGCAGTACTTC. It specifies CASSPVAGENFEQYF.

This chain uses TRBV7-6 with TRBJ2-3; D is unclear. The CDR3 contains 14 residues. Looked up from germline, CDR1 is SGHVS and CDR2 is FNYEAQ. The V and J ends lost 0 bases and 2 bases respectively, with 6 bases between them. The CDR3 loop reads CASSLAEHTDTQYF. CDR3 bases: TGTGCCAGCAGCTTAGCGGAACACACAGATACGCAGTATTTT. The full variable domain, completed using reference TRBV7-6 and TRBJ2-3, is GAGVSQSPRYKVTKRGQDVALRCDPISGHVSLYWYRQALGQGPEFLTYFNYEAQQDKSGLPNDRFSAERPEGSISTLTIQRTEQRDSAMYRCASSLAEHTDTQYFGPGTRLTVL.

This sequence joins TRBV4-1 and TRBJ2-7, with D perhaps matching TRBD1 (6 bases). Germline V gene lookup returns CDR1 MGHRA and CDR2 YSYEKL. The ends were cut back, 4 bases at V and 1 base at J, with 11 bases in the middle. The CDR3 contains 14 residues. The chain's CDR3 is CASSPDSSSYEQYF. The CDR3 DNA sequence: TGCGCCAGCAGCCCGGACAGTTCGTCCTACGAGCAGTACTTC.